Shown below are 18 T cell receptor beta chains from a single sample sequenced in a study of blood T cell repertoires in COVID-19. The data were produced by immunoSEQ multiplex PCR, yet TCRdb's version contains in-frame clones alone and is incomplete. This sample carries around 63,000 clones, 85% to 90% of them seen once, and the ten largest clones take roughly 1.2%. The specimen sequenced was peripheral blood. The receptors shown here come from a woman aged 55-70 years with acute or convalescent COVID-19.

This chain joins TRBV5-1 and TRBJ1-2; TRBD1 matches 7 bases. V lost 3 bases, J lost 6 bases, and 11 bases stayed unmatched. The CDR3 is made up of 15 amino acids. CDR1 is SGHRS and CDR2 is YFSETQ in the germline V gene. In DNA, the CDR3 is TGCGCCAGCAGCTCCCTTAGACAGGGACGGCATGGCTACACCTTC. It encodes CASSSLRQGRHGYTF.

In DNA form, the CDR3 reads TGTGCCAGCAGCCTACAGGACAATGAGCAGTTCTTC. Protein: CASSLQDNEQFF. The J gene is TRBJ2-1, the V gene TRBV5-6; a weak D match, TRBD1 (5 bases). Trimming left V 4 bases short and J 5 bases short, with 7 bases between. Germline values: CDR1 SGHDT, CDR2 YYEEEE. The CDR3 loop spans 12 amino acids.

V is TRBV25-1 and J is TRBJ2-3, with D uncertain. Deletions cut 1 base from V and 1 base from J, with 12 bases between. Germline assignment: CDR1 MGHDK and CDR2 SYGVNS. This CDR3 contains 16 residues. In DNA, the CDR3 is TGTGCCAGCAGTGAATCACGACTGGATCGCACAGATACGCAGTATTTT. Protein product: CASSESRLDRTDTQYF. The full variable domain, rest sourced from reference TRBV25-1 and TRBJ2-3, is EADIYQTPRYLVIGTGKKITLECSQTMGHDKMYWYQQDPGMELHLIHYSYGVNSTEKGDLSSESTVSRIRTEHFPLTLESARPSHTSQYLCASSESRLDRTDTQYFGPGTRLTVL.

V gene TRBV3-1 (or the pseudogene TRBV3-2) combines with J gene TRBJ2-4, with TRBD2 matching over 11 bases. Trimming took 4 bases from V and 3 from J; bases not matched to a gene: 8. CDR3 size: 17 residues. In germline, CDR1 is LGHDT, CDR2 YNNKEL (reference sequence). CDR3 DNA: TGTGCCAGCAGCCCCCGTGCGACTAGCGGGGTCAAAAACATTCAGTACTTC. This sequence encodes CASSPRATSGVKNIQYF.

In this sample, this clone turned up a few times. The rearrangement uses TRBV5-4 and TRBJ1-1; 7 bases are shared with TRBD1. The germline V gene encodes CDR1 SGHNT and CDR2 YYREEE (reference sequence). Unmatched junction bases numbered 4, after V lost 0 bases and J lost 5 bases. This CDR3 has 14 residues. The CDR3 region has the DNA TGTGCCAGCAGCTTGGATCAGGGGGGAACTGAAGCTTTCTTT. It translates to CASSLDQGGTEAFF.

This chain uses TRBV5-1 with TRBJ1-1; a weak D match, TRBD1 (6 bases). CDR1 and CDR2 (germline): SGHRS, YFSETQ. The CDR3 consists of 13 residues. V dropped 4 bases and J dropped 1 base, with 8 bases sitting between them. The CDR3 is CASSRTENTEAFF. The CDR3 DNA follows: TGCGCCAGCAGCAGGACAGAGAACACTGAAGCTTTCTTT.

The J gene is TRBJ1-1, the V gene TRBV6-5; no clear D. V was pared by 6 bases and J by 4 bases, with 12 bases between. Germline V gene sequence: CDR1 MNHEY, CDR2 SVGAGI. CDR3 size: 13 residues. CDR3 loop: CASSGMVVTEAFF. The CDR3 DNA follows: TGTGCCAGCAGCGGGATGGTTGTCACTGAAGCTTTCTTT.

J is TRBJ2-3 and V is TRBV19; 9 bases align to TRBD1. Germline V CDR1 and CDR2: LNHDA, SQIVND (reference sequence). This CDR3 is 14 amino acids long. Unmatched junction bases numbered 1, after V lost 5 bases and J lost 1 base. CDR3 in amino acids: CASSWTGGTDTQYF. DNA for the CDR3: TGTGCCAGTAGTTGGACAGGGGGCACAGATACGCAGTATTTT.

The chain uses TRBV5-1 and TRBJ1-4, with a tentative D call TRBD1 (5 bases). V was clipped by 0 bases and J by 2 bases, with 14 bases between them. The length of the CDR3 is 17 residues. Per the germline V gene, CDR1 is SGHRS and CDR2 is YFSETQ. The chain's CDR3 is CASSLAPGEGTNEKLFF. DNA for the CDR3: TGCGCCAGCAGCTTGGCCCCGGGAGAGGGGACTAATGAAAAACTGTTTTTT.

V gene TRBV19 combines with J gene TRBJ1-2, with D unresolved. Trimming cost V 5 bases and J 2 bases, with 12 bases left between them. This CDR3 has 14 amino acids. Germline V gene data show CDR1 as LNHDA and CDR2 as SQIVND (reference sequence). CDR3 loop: CASSAPGRNYGYTF. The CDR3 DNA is TGTGCCAGTAGTGCCCCCGGGAGAAACTATGGCTACACCTTC.

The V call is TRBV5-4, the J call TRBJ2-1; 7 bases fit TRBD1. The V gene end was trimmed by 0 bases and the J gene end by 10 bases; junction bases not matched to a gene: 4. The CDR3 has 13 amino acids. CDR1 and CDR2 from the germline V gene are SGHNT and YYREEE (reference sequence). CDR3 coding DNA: TGTGCCAGCAGCTTGGTTGACAGGGACGAGCAGTTCTTC. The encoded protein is CASSLVDRDEQFF.

This CDR3 is CASSSDRRDRLYNEQFF. The CDR3 nucleotides read TGTGCCAGCAGCTCCGATCGGAGGGACAGGCTCTACAATGAGCAGTTCTTC. The chain links TRBV5-6 to TRBJ2-1; 8 bases map to TRBD1. Germline V gene sequence: CDR1 SGHDT, CDR2 YYEEEE. The CDR3 is made up of 17 amino acids. V was pared by 3 bases and J by 3 bases, with 11 bases of the junction left unmatched.

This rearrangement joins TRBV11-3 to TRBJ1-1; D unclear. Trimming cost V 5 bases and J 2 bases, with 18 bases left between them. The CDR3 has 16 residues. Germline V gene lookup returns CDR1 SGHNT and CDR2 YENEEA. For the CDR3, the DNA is TGTGCCAGCAGCGACTCGCATGGAGGAGCAAACACTGAAGCTTTCTTT. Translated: CASSDSHGGANTEAFF. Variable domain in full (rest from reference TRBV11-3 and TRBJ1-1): EAGVVQSPRYKIIEKKQPVAFWCNPISGHNTLYWYLQNLGQGPELLIRYENEEAVDDSQLPKDRFSAERLKGVDSTLKIQPAELGDSAVYLCASSDSHGGANTEAFFGQGTRLTVV.

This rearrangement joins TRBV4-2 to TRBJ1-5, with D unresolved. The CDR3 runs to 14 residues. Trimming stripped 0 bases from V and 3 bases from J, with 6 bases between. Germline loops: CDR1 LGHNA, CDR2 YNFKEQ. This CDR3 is CASSQDRFNQPQHF. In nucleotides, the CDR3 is TGTGCCAGCAGCCAAGATCGGTTCAATCAGCCCCAGCATTTT.

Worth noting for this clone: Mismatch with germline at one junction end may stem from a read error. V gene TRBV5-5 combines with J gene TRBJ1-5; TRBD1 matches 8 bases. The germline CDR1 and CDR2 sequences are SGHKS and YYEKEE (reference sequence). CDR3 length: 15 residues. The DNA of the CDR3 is TGTGCCAGCAGCTTGGGTTCAGGGGGCAACCAGCCCCAGCATTTT. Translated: CASSLGSGGNQPQHF. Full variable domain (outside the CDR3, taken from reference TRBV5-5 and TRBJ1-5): DAGVTQSPTHLIKTRGQQVTLRCSPISGHKSVSWYQQVLGQGPQFIFQYYEKEERGRGNFPDRFSARQFPNYSSELNVNALLLGDSALYLCASSLGSGGNQPQHFGDGTRLSIL.

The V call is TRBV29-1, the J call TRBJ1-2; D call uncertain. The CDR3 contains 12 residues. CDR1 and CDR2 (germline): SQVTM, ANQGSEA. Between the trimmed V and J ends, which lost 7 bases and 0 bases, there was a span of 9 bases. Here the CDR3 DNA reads TGCAGCGCCGACTTAGCTAACTATGGCTACACCTTC. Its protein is CSADLANYGYTF. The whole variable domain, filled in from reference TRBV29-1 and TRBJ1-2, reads SAVISQKPSRDICQRGTSLTIQCQVDSQVTMMFWYRQQPGQSLTLIATANQGSEATYESGFVIDKFPISRPNLTFSTLTVSNMSPEDSSIYLCSADLANYGYTFGSGTRLTVV.

The CDR3 loop reads CASSVTGARETQYF. CDR3 sequence (DNA): TGTGCCAGCAGCGTCACAGGGGCCAGAGAGACCCAGTACTTC. The chain combines TRBV5-4 with TRBJ2-5, with 7 nucleotides matching TRBD1. The germline gives CDR1 SGHNT, CDR2 YYREEE (reference sequence). V shed 4 bases and J 4 bases; nucleotides not matched to a gene: 7. The length of the CDR3 is 14 residues.

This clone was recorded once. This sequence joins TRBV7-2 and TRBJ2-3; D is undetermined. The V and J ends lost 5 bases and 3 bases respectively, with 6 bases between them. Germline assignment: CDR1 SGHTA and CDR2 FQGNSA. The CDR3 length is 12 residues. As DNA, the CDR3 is TGTGCCAGCAGCCGTATGACAGATACGCAGTATTTT. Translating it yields CASSRMTDTQYF.